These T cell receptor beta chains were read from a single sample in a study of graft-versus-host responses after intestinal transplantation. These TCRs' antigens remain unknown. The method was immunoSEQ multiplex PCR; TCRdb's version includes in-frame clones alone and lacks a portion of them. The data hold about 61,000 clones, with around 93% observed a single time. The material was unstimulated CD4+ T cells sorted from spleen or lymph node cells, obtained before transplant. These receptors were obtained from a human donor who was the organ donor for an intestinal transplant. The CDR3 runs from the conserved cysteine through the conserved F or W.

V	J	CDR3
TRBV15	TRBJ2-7	CATSREGRGWYEQYF
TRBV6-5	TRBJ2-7	CASSETVRQQYF
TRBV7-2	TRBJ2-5	CASSLFGGLKVETQYF
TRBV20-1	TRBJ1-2	CSASMGGGYTF
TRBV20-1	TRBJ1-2	CSVKGGGGYTF
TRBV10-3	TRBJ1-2	CAIRAQDVDYGYTF
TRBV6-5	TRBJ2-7	CASSPYVGNYEQYF
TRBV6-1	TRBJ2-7	CASSTPTSGDYEQYF
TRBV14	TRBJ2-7	CASSRGRTSSHEQYF
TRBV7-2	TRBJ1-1	CASRWGIVNTEAFF
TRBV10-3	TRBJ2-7	CAISNREPPYEQYF
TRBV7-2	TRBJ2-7	CASSFLPSYEQYF
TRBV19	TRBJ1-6	CASKTPGQSPLHF
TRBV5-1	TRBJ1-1	CASRPGQEFTEAFF
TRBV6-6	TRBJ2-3	CASTPSGGGDTQYF
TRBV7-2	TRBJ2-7	CASSLTGGYEQYF
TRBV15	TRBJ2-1	CASPYSGGAYNEQFF
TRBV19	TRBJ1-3	CASISTLFSGNTIYF
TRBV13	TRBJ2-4	CASSHGRVRGDIQYF
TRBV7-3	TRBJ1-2	CASSLTTGGADGYTF
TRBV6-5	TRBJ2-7	CASKGLATYEQYF
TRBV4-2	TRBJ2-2	CASSQEPWLANTGELFF
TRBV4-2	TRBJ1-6	CASSLEGSTGTNSPLHF
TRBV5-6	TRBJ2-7	CASSLEGPSYEQYF
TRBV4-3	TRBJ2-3	CASSPGTVTDTQYF
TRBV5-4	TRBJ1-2	CASSFPGVYGYTF
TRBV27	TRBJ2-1	CASSLFRQGRLWDEQFF